Detailed here is one T cell receptor (beta chain). The protocol was immunoSEQ multiplex PCR, while the TCRdb copy is restricted to in-frame clones and leaves out a portion. This sample has approximately 83,000 clones, with approximately 95% found just once. This sample is part of a study of T cell changes during pregnancy in multiple sclerosis. Germline V gene data show CDR1 as MGHDK and CDR2 as SYGVNS. The V end was cut by 3 bases, the J end by 9 bases, with 6 bases between. CDR3 length: 12 amino acids. The sequencing here drew on peripheral blood, taken in the first trimester of pregnancy. The chain has TRBV25-1 and TRBJ1-6; D is unclear. This receptor was identified in a female donor with multiple sclerosis, enrolled in a pregnancy study. The CDR3 DNA follows: TGTGCCAGCAGTGACGGGAGTTCACCCCTCCACTTT. This gives the protein CASSDGSSPLHF.